This TCR beta chain is from a study of cytomegalovirus exposure and HLA in healthy donors. Measured with immunoSEQ multiplex PCR; TCRdb has only the in-frame clones, and not every one. The table records about 240,000 clones, around 87% of them present only once. Germline-derived CDR1 and CDR2 are MDHEN and SYDVKM. V was clipped by 1 base and J by 6 bases; unmatched bases: 6. This CDR3 is 14 amino acids long. This clonotype was obtained from a woman between 25 and 40 years old in good health and CMV-seropositive. What was sequenced was PBMCs. The V and J genes are TRBV28 and TRBJ2-7, with 7 bases fitting TRBD1. CDR3 loop: CASSLYRGTIEQYF. The CDR3 region has the DNA TGTGCCAGCAGTTTATACAGGGGAACCATCGAGCAGTACTTC.